Below, one TCR beta chain is given with its context. These data originate in a study of T cell repertoires in ileal Crohn's disease. Around 0.45 micrograms of biopsy DNA per sample underwent TCRB immunosequencing. TCRdb's table, derived via immunoSEQ multiplex PCR, lists solely in-frame clones and lacks some. This table holds approximately 30,000 clones, around three quarters found once. Eligibility required adulthood, ileal or ileocolonic Crohn's disease and indicated ileocolonic resection. The V gene's germline CDR1 is MRHNA and CDR2 SNTAGT. The trim removed 2 bases at V and 4 bases at J, leaving 2 bases unmatched. The CDR3 extends over 14 amino acids.

Material for sequencing was ileal tissue. The receptor was isolated from an adult with Crohn's disease. This sequence joins TRBV6-4 and TRBJ2-3, with TRBD2 identical over 8 bases. Written as DNA, the CDR3 is TGTGCCAGCAGTGACACGGGAGGGTCAGATACGCAGTATTTT. Translating gives CASSDTGGSDTQYF.